The 10 T cell receptor beta chains in this list originate from one sample, sequenced in a study of T cells expressing NK-cell markers. Reanalyzing the 5' RACE reads, TCRdb keeps one entry per CDR3 protein, without DNA. This listing includes some 340,000 distinct CDR3 sequences. The sample was blood T cells: a sorted CD56 or NKG2C T cell subset, CD4+ or CD8+ T cells, or bulk PBMC T cells (not recorded which). Receptors originate from a man aged 18 to 69 in good health.

The rearrangement links TRBV7-8 to TRBJ2-2; as DNA is missing, the TRBD2 call by TCRdb cannot be tested. Germline V lookup: CDR1 SGHVS, CDR2 FQNEAQ. The CDR3 has 16 amino acids. CDR3 region: CASSLGGSVNTGELFF.

This chain joins TRBV7-3 and TRBJ2-7; TCRdb gives TRBD1 as the D gene, but with no DNA this cannot be confirmed. Germline V gene data show CDR1 as SGHTA and CDR2 as FQGTGA. This CDR3 has 13 residues. The CDR3 spells CASSWTGVSEQYF.

This chain links TRBV25-1 with TRBJ2-5; TCRdb returns TRBD1, unconfirmable since there is no DNA. Germline-derived CDR1 and CDR2 are MGHDK and SYGVNS. The CDR3 runs to 14 residues. The CDR3 protein is CASSQTGAPETQYF.

This CDR3 is CASSQDPRTSGGLGEQFF. The chain joins TRBV4-2 to TRBJ2-1; TCRdb proposes TRBD2, but this gene call is untestable without DNA. Germline CDR1 is LGHNA and CDR2 is YNFKEQ. The CDR3 totals 18 residues.

The V gene is TRBV20-1, the J gene TRBJ2-1; TCRdb's D gene call, TRBD1, goes unchecked for lack of DNA. The CDR3 has 16 residues. Germline assignment: CDR1 DFQATT and CDR2 SNEGSKA (reference sequence). The CDR3 protein is CSPRPRGAGVYNEQFF.

The chain couples TRBV20-1 to TRBJ1-1. Looked up from germline, CDR1 is DFQATT and CDR2 is SNEGSKA (reference sequence). CDR3 length: 16 residues. The chain's CDR3 is CSARGSYLSTNTEAFF.

This chain connects TRBV2 to TRBJ2-1. CDR1 and CDR2 from the germline V gene are SNHLY and FYNNEI. CDR3 length equals 14 residues. The CDR3 is CASSGLRTNNEQFF.

The rearrangement joins TRBV12-3 or TRBV12-4 to TRBJ2-3; absent DNA, TCRdb's TRBD1 call cannot be checked. The CDR3 length is 15 residues. The CDR3 spells CASSLWTGGKDTQYF.

The chain joins TRBV18 to TRBJ2-1; the TCRdb D gene call, TRBD1, has no DNA to confirm it. Germline values: CDR1 KGHSH, CDR2 LQKENI. This CDR3 spans 15 amino acids. The CDR3 loop reads CASSPWTGGNNEQFF.

CDR3: CASGAGTGANVLTF. J is TRBJ2-6 and V is TRBV12-3 or TRBV12-4; there is no DNA to check the TCRdb D call of TRBD1. The CDR3 is 14 residues long.